This T cell receptor (beta chain) appears in the sequencing data of a study of shared clonotypes between healthy human individuals (dated by TCRdb to 2019 to 2021). A note on the overall study: A couple of women and a few men aged 18 to 49 years were included in the cohort. For each donor, CD4 naive and CD4 memory were each given three plates, CD8 naive was given two plates, and CD8 memory was given one plate. Blood TCR repertoires of about 5 healthy adults were deeply sequenced to estimate repertoire size and the extent of clonotype sharing between individuals. To increase sequencing depth and limit assay-specific biases, different laboratories used diverse techniques to prepare libraries and sequence TCR repertoires. Per donor, leukapheresis produced somewhere between about 0.9 and 10 billion PBMCs. Results and caveats for the whole study, not just this receptor: Because the study included a small number of donors, the genetic and exposure-history diversity represented was limited. Naive subsets generally had larger estimated clonotype richness than memory subsets did. Even with the large sequencing depth, rarefaction of the sorted-subset datasets indicated that sequencing was incomplete. Only blood was sampled, and tissue TCR repertoires likely differ from those in blood. Clonotypes shared by all four sorted-subset donors showed higher generation probabilities than non-shared clonotypes. Based on pairwise subsampling, the degree of clonotype sharing among donors was expected to be affected by sequencing depth. Roughly 5% of naive CD4, 3.5% of naive CD8, 2.3% of memory CD4, and more than 0.35% of memory CD8 clonotypes were shared across a few donors.

Using the deep immunoSEQ assay, TCR CDR3 regions were amplified from genomic DNA by multiplex PCR. Genomic DNA extracted from each cell subset was distributed evenly over all wells of several immunoSEQ 96-well plates, and each plate served as one replicate. For sorted subsets, around 200 ng genomic DNA, equal to tens of thousands of T cell genomes, was loaded into each replicate PCR. Purified libraries were measured with a Qubit 3.0 fluorometer, size-checked on a Bioanalyzer 2100, and measured again with the KAPA Library Quantification kit. Every immunoSEQ 96-well plate was sequenced on a separate single-read 150-cycle Illumina NextSeq 550 flow cell. The original methods were these. Because the immunoSEQ output held only junctional sequences and lacked quality scores, the filtering could not match the filtering applied to full-length reads. Sequences were annotated with PyIR, a Python wrapper for IgBLAST v1.9, and V/J genes and CDR3 were assigned using IMGT germline references. Any read was removed if the V/J assignment was weak (E-value above 1e-6), the CDR3 was missing, or the read contained stop codons, out-of-frame junctions, or ambiguous translated residues. V3J clonotypes were defined as sequences sharing the same inferred V gene, J gene, and CDR3 amino acid sequence. Percentage overlap between repertoires was computed as shared unique clonotypes divided by the size of the smaller repertoire. Richness of each repertoire was evaluated using RTK rarefaction, the Chao1 estimator, and Recon v2.1 estimates of unobserved clonotypes. OLGA was used to compute generation probabilities for all TCRbeta clonotypes that the gDNA method yielded from a few donors. Sourced from immuneACCESS, this table was stored by TCRdb with only in-frame sequences that have V and J called. A share of the clones is absent; for the studies checked, an unresolved V gene accounts for under half, and the remainder has no known explanation. That table is the source of V, J and clone size, and D and trimming were worked out from the DNA. For this sample there are about 820,000 clones; over 90% appear just once. Around 24% of the sample goes to the ten largest clones.

V loses 2 bases at its end and J loses 6 bases; junction bases beyond the gene matches: 1. According to the germline V gene, CDR1 reads SGHVS and CDR2 reads FNYEAQ. From the cysteine up to the phenylalanine, the CDR3 has a length of 12 residues. Here the CDR3 DNA is all that survives: 36 bases in frame from base 1. CD8 naive samples were CD45RO-negative cells positively selected for CCR7, giving a CD45RA+CCR7+ population that excluded TemRA cells. The donors were healthy, HIV-negative adults who had no recently reported acute infections or vaccinations. All donors were Caucasian adults living in Nashville, Tennessee, USA. Blood was collected by leukapheresis, and PBMCs were isolated by Ficoll-Histopaque density gradient centrifugation and then cryopreserved in liquid nitrogen vapor phase. Analytical flow cytometry was used to check the purity and quantity of each magnetically sorted T cell population. From each sorted fraction, genomic DNA was isolated and quantified by UV absorbance on a Nanodrop 2000c.

In this sample, this clone turned up a few times. Its specific antigen is unknown. No much larger clone is present one base from it, and per-base qualities are unavailable. The identical CDR3 is also encoded by other nucleotide sequences in the sample. The TCR was taken from a man aged 25 to 40 in good health. What was sequenced was naive CD8+ T cells sorted from blood. In light of the paper, this sample's cell subset or site label describes: CD45RA+CCR7+. The chain joins TRBV7-6 to TRBJ2-7, with 7 bases matching TRBD1. The DNA reads TGTGCCAGCAGCTTAAGGGGGCTCGAGCAGTACTTC. This sequence encodes CASSLRGLEQYF.